This T cell receptor (beta chain) was recovered during a study of T cell responses to AZD1222 COVID-19 vaccine. Produced via immunoSEQ multiplex PCR; TCRdb's table is partial and in-frame only. The sample lists approximately 110,000 clones, about 85% seen once, with 6.2% in the top ten. Here the sequenced sample was peripheral blood, taken on day 0 of AZD1222 vaccination. The TCR originated in an adult in good health.

DNA of the CDR3: TGTGCCAGCAGTTACCGGACAGGGGGGGATTCACCCCTCCACTTT. The encoded protein is CASSYRTGGDSPLHF. The J gene is TRBJ1-6, the V gene TRBV6-5, with 10 bases identical to TRBD1. The V gene's germline CDR1 is MNHEY and CDR2 SVGAGI. V dropped 2 bases and J dropped 8; count of bases not matched to a gene: 3. The CDR3 is 15 amino acids.